A selection of T cell receptor beta chains follows, all from one sample in a study of T cells in Graves' hyperthyroidism and ophthalmopathy. TCRdb analysed the multiplex PCR reads with MiXCR anew, one entry per CDR3 protein. The sample holds 450,000 to 600,000 distinct CDR3 sequences; just under 20% are singletons and the top ten take about half. The sample taken for sequencing was blood. The receptors derive from a middle-aged man with Graves' ophthalmopathy. The CDR3 runs from the conserved cysteine through the conserved F or W. Each record gives: clone size, J gene, D gene, V gene, CDR3 DNA, CDR3 protein. A D gene is named only where the DNA matches it firmly. Some rows have no size entry. The others give once, few or many, or a class for an expanded clone.

.,TRBJ2-3,.,TRBV11-3,TGTGCCAGCAGCTTAGGAGTGATGGAAATCCAGTATTTT,CASSLGVMEIQYF
few,TRBJ1-6,.,TRBV5-1,TGCGCCAGCAGCCCTTTACAGGGAGCCCTTAATTCACCCCTCCACTTT,CASSPLQGALNSPLHF
.,TRBJ2-2,TRBD2,TRBV5-6,TGTGCCAGCAGCTTGGCGGCGCTAGCGGGATTATCGACCGGGGAGCTGTTTTTT,CASSLAALAGLSTGELFF
few,TRBJ2-5,.,TRBV15,TGTGCCACCAGCAGGGGGGATTCCACAGACGAGACCCAGTACTTC,CATSRGDSTDETQYF
many,TRBJ2-3,TRBD2,TRBV20-1,TGCAGTGCTAGGGGGTTCGGGAGGAATGCAGATACGCAGTATTTT,CSARGFGRNADTQYF
many,TRBJ2-1,.,TRBV12-3/TRBV12-4,TGTGCCAGCAGTTTCTCTGCGGCCACATACAATGAGCAGTTCTTC,CASSFSAATYNEQFF
.,TRBJ2-1,.,TRBV18,TGTGCCAGCTCACCTACCCTCGGGACTTCAAAGTACTACAATGAGCAGTTCTTC,CASSPTLGTSKYYNEQFF
many,TRBJ2-5,.,TRBV20-1,TGCAGTGCGGCTCCCTCGGGGCCACAAGAGACCCAGTACTTC,CSAAPSGPQETQYF
many,TRBJ1-2,.,TRBV6-2/TRBV6-3,TGTGCCAGCAGTTACTCGAAGTGGTTTTACTATGGCTACACCTTC,CASSYSKWFYYGYTF
.,TRBJ1-5,.,TRBV10-2,TGCGCCAGCACCTCAGGACTACCCGGTTGGCCCCAGCATTTT,CASTSGLPGWPQHF
many,TRBJ1-1,.,TRBV3-1,TGTGCCAGCAGCCAAAACGGGGGAAGGAACACTGAAGCTTTCTTT,CASSQNGGRNTEAFF
many,TRBJ2-1,TRBD2,TRBV28,TGTGCCAGCAGTTTGCCCAGCGGGAGGGCCTACAATGAGCAGTTCTTC,CASSLPSGRAYNEQFF
many,TRBJ2-7,.,TRBV4-3,TGCGCCAGCAGCCAACACGCCTCGGGATACCCCTACGAGCAGTACTTC,CASSQHASGYPYEQYF
many,TRBJ1-1,.,TRBV12-3/TRBV12-4,TGTGCCAGCAGTACCGACTGGAACACTGAAGCTTTCTTT,CASSTDWNTEAFF
few,TRBJ1-5,.,TRBV12-3/TRBV12-4,TGTGCCAGCAGCCACCAATATCAGCCCCAGCATTTT,CASSHQYQPQHF
many,TRBJ2-3,TRBD2,TRBV5-1,TGCGCCAGCAGACTAGCGGGAGACACAGATACGCAGTATTTT,CASRLAGDTDTQYF
.,TRBJ1-3,TRBD1,TRBV28,TGTGCCAGCAGTTTGCCCCAACAGGGGGCTTCTGGAAACACCATATATTTT,CASSLPQQGASGNTIYF
.,TRBJ2-7,TRBD2,TRBV28,TGTGCCAGCAGTTTAGTAGGGCTAGCGGCGGTAGAGCAGTACTTC,CASSLVGLAAVEQYF
.,TRBJ2-6,.,TRBV12-3/TRBV12-4,TGTGCCAGCAGAACAGGGTTGGGAGCCCTCTCTGGGGCCAACGTCCTGACTTTC,CASRTGLGALSGANVLTF
many,TRBJ1-1,TRBD1,TRBV7-9,TGTGCCAGCACCCCTGGGACAGTACAAGCTTTCTTT,CASTPGTVQAFF
many,TRBJ1-6,.,TRBV5-1,TGCGCCAGCAGCTTGGACGTAGCGGGGAGCTCCTATAATTCACCCCTCCACTTT,CASSLDVAGSSYNSPLHF
.,TRBJ1-1,.,TRBV4-2,TGTGCCAGCAGCCAAGTTAAGGGAGGGGACACTGAAGCTTTCTTT,CASSQVKGGDTEAFF
few,TRBJ1-4,TRBD1,TRBV6-5,TGTGCCAGCAGTTACAAAACAGGGGGGCTTAATGAAAAACTGTTTTTT,CASSYKTGGLNEKLFF
.,TRBJ2-1,.,TRBV20-1,TGCAGTGCCGGACCGCAACGCTGGTACAATGAGCAGTTCTTC,CSAGPQRWYNEQFF
few,TRBJ1-5,.,TRBV30,TGTGCCTGGAGCGCGGGTGGGGGCAATCAGCCCCAGCATTTT,CAWSAGGGNQPQHF
.,TRBJ2-4,TRBD2,TRBV20-1,TGCAGTGCTAGCCTAACTAGCGGGATCAAAAACATTCAGTACTTC,CSASLTSGIKNIQYF
.,TRBJ1-6,TRBD1,TRBV28,TGTGCCAGCAACAACCGTCCGGGACAGTTAGATTCACCCCTCCACTTT,CASNNRPGQLDSPLHF
few,TRBJ1-1,TRBD1,TRBV28,TGTGCCAGCAGCTACAGGGGTAGGGCTGAAGCTTTCTTT,CASSYRGRAEAFF
many,TRBJ2-5,TRBD2,TRBV20-1,TGCAGTGCTAGAGATTGGCGGGAGCTTGAGACCCAGTACTTC,CSARDWRELETQYF
few,TRBJ2-7,TRBD2,TRBV20-1,TGCAGTGCCCCGGGGACTAGCGGGCGTTACGAGCAGTACTTC,CSAPGTSGRYEQYF
few,TRBJ1-5,.,TRBV3-1,TGTGCCAGCAGCAGAAGTGATAGCAATCAGCCCCAGCATTTT,CASSRSDSNQPQHF
.,TRBJ2-1,.,TRBV20-1,TGCAGTGCTAGAGATCTCGAGCTAGAAAAGAATGAGCAGTTCTTC,CSARDLELEKNEQFF
many,TRBJ2-1,.,TRBV9,TGTGCCAGCAGCCCCCCTCTAACCACCTACAATGAGCAGTTCTTC,CASSPPLTTYNEQFF
many,TRBJ2-5,TRBD2,TRBV2,TGTGCCAGCAGTGGGACTAGCGGGAGCGGAGGGGAGACCCAGTACTTC,CASSGTSGSGGETQYF
many,TRBJ2-5,.,TRBV18,TGTGCCAGCTCACCACTGAGGGGGGACCGAGAGACCCAGTACTTC,CASSPLRGDRETQYF
many,TRBJ2-2,.,TRBV11-2,TGTGCCAGCAGCTTCGCCTTCGGCGGGGAGCTGTTTTTT,CASSFAFGGELFF
many,TRBJ2-1,.,TRBV7-9,TGTGCCAGCAGTCCCCTGGTTAATGGTGGGAGGCTATACAATGAGCAGTTCTTC,CASSPLVNGGRLYNEQFF
.,TRBJ1-2,.,TRBV19,TGTGCCAGTACCGGCCGTGTGGGCTACACCTTC,CASTGRVGYTF
.,TRBJ1-4,TRBD1,TRBV20-1,TGCAGTGCTACCGGGACAGATAATGAAAAACTGTTTTTT,CSATGTDNEKLFF
few,TRBJ1-5,.,TRBV9,TGTGCCAGCAGCGTAGGAGGCGGGGTAAATCAGCCCCAGCATTTT,CASSVGGGVNQPQHF
few,TRBJ2-1,.,TRBV12-5,TGTGCTAGTGCCCTTAGGGGGAGCTCCTACAATGAGCAGTTCTTC,CASALRGSSYNEQFF
.,TRBJ2-3,TRBD2,TRBV2,TGTGCCAGCAGTGAAGTCCCACTAGCGGGCACAGATACGCAGTATTTT,CASSEVPLAGTDTQYF
few,TRBJ2-1,.,TRBV6-1,TGTGCCACTATTACGTGGAATGAGCAGTTCTTC,CATITWNEQFF
few,TRBJ2-1,TRBD2,TRBV10-3,TGTGCCATCAGCCAGACTAGCGGGGGGGCGTATGAGCAGTTCTTC,CAISQTSGGAYEQFF
.,TRBJ2-7,.,TRBV7-2,TGTGCCAGCAGCTCTCCGAGATTGGGCTACGAGCAGTACTTC,CASSSPRLGYEQYF